The 10 T cell receptor beta chains below were found in one sample sequenced in a study of T-cell memory formation after mild COVID-19. TCRdb recomputed calls from the 5' RACE reads with MiXCR, one row per CDR3 protein. This sample has 450,000 or so distinct CDR3 sequences; 20% occur once, and the top ten carry about 8.8%. Input material: PBMCs or a T cell subset sorted from them (not recorded which). The receptors here all came from an adult woman who had mild COVID-19 (a few samples of this study predate the infection). Cell type and time point are not known.

The chain uses TRBV18 and TRBJ2-2; D ambiguous. CDR3 length: 16 residues. CDR1 KGHSH and CDR2 LQKENI come from the germline V gene. V lost 2 bases and J 0 bases, leaving 10 bases between the germline ends. The CDR3 sequence: CASSPSASTNTGELFF. The CDR3 nucleotides read TGTGCCAGCTCACCATCTGCGTCTACGAACACCGGGGAGCTGTTTTTT.

This clonotype was counted many times. V usage is TRBV19 and J usage is TRBJ2-5, with 9 nucleotides matching TRBD2. Germline V gives CDR1 LNHDA, CDR2 SQIVND (reference sequence). Trimming cost V 3 bases and J 5 bases; bases outside gene matches: 7. This CDR3 comprises 15 residues. CDR3 sequence (DNA): TGTGCCAGTAGTATGCCGGGACTAGCCTCGGAGACCCAGTACTTC. It yields the protein CASSMPGLASETQYF.

The chain carries TRBV5-1 and TRBJ1-1, with D perhaps TRBD1 (6 bases). The germline V gene encodes CDR1 SGHRS and CDR2 YFSETQ. Trimming stripped 4 bases from V and 0 bases from J, with 16 bases between. CDR3 length: 16 residues. CDR3 sequence reads: CASSPGPKGVNTEAFF. The CDR3 nucleotides read TGCGCCAGCAGCCCGGGACCTAAGGGGGTGAACACTGAAGCTTTCTTT.

This clonotype showed up just a few times. This rearrangement joins TRBV5-1 to TRBJ2-2, with 7 bases lining up with TRBD1. With V trimmed by 4 bases and J by 5 bases, 5 bases remained unmatched. The germline V gene encodes CDR1 SGHRS and CDR2 YFSETQ. The CDR3 is made up of 14 amino acids. The CDR3 DNA follows: TGCGCCAGCAGCCGGGACAGCAAGACCGGGGAGCTGTTTTTT. Amino acids: CASSRDSKTGELFF.

This clonotype was observed a handful of times. This chain links TRBV5-1 with TRBJ2-7; D is possibly TRBD1 (5 bases). V dropped 0 bases and J dropped 9 bases, with 13 bases sitting between them. CDR3 length: 13 residues. Germline CDR1 is SGHRS and CDR2 is YFSETQ. CDR3 in amino acids: CASSLGQNSPQYF. The CDR3 nucleotides are TGCGCCAGCAGCTTGGGACAGAACTCCCCGCAGTACTTC.

This sequence joins TRBV3-1 and TRBJ1-1; 11 positions match TRBD1. Trimming cost V 4 bases and J 5 bases; bases outside gene matches: 9. The length of the CDR3 is 16 residues. Germline-derived CDR1 and CDR2 are LGHDT and YNNKEL (reference sequence). The CDR3 reads CASSPFSGTGGTEAFF. CDR3 in DNA: TGTGCCAGCAGCCCCTTCTCCGGGACAGGGGGTACTGAAGCTTTCTTT.

This clonotype was seen a handful of times. The rearrangement joins TRBV6-1 to TRBJ1-6; D gene ambiguous. Trimming stripped 7 bases from V and 7 bases from J, with 11 bases between. The CDR3 is made up of 13 amino acids. The germline V gene has CDR1 MNHNS and CDR2 SASEGT. For the CDR3, the DNA is TGTGCCAGCAAGGAGACTGTGAATTCACCCCTCCACTTT. As protein: CASKETVNSPLHF.

The genes are TRBV6-2 or TRBV6-3 and TRBJ2-7; tentative D call: TRBD2 (5 bases). The CDR3 length is 13 residues. Germline CDR1 is MNHEY and CDR2 is SVGEGT. V lost 8 bases, J lost 0 bases, and 11 bases lay in between. The CDR3 DNA is TGTGCCAGCGGAGGTTTTCCCTCCTACGAGCAGTACTTC. Translated, it gives CASGGFPSYEQYF.

This clonotype was found a few times. The chain uses TRBV11-2 and TRBJ2-5; 7 bases map to TRBD1. This CDR3 has 14 amino acids. The germline CDR1 and CDR2 sequences are SGHAT and FQNNGV. J lost 5 bases, V lost 2 bases, and 5 bases had no gene match. For the CDR3, the DNA is TGTGCCAGCAGCTTATCCAGGGGGTTCGAGACCCAGTACTTC. This encodes CASSLSRGFETQYF. The whole variable domain, filled in from reference TRBV11-2 and TRBJ2-5, reads EAGVAQSPRYKIIEKRQSVAFWCNPISGHATLYWYQQILGQGPKLLIQFQNNGVVDDSQLPKDRFSAERLKGVDSTLKIQPAKLEDSAVYLCASSLSRGFETQYFGPGTRLLVL.

This clonotype appeared a few times. V usage is TRBV12-3 or TRBV12-4 and J usage is TRBJ1-5, with D tentatively TRBD1 (5 bases). V was shortened by 5 bases and J by 5 bases, with 13 bases between the two germline ends. The length of the CDR3 is 14 residues. The CDR3 here is CASSEAQGDQPQHF. In DNA, the CDR3 is TGTGCCAGCAGTGAAGCCCAGGGTGATCAGCCCCAGCATTTT.